A selection of T cell receptor beta chains follows, all from one sample in a study of CD4+ T cells in melanoma. TCRdb keeps only in-frame clones here, not all; method: immunoSEQ multiplex PCR. This table holds 120,000 to 150,000 clones, around nine tenths found once. These receptors originate from a human donor with melanoma. Both conserved end residues are part of each CDR3. The D gene is left open where the match is weak. Expanded clones are given a class, and other clones once, few, many or no size at all.

V gene,clone size,D gene,J gene,CDR3 DNA,CDR3 protein
TRBV9,NA,NA,TRBJ1-2,TGTGCCAGCAGCGTGAGCTGGGGGGCTGGCTATGGCTACACCTTC,CASSVSWGAGYGYTF
TRBV11-2,NA,NA,TRBJ1-2,TGTGCCAGCAGCTTAGGTCAATACTATGGCTACACCTTC,CASSLGQYYGYTF
TRBV7-9,NA,TRBD1,TRBJ2-3,TGTGCCAGCAGCGGGGACAGTCGTTCAGATACGCAGTATTTT,CASSGDSRSDTQYF
TRBV5-6,NA,TRBD2,TRBJ2-7,TGTGCCAGCAGGTTGCGGGGGGGGCGGAGCTCCTACGAGCAGTACTTC,CASRLRGGRSSYEQYF
TRBV19,NA,NA,TRBJ1-5,TGTGCCAGTAGTACCCGACTGACAGGTGGGGCAGACTATCAGCCCCAGCATTTT,CASSTRLTGGADYQPQHF
TRBV7-7,NA,NA,TRBJ2-1,TGTGCCAGCAGCCCCAACAAAATGGAGTTCTTC,CASSPNKMEFF
TRBV9,NA,NA,TRBJ2-3,TGTGCCAGCAGCGTAAACGGAGGGCCGGCAGATACGCAGTATTTT,CASSVNGGPADTQYF
TRBV10-2,NA,NA,TRBJ1-2,TGCGCCACTTACAGGGAGGGAGGCTACACCTTC,CATYREGGYTF
TRBV5-5,NA,NA,TRBJ2-1,TGTGCCAGCAGCTTTGTAACTCAGACCGGTGAGCAGTTCTTC,CASSFVTQTGEQFF
TRBV19,NA,NA,TRBJ2-7,TGTGCCAGTGCTCGGCAGGAGCGCTCCTACGAGCAGTACTTC,CASARQERSYEQYF
TRBV27,NA,TRBD1,TRBJ2-7,TGTGCCAGCAGTTTGGGACAGGGAGGCTACGAGCAGTACTTC,CASSLGQGGYEQYF
TRBV14,NA,NA,TRBJ2-7,TGTGCCAGCAGCCAAGGTTCTGAGCAGTACTTC,CASSQGSEQYF
TRBV6-5,NA,NA,TRBJ1-1,TGTGCCAGCAGCCCCGGTTGGGGGTACACTGAAGCTTTCTTT,CASSPGWGYTEAFF
TRBV5-8,once,NA,TRBJ2-3,TGTGCCAGCAGACCTCCGGGCTCCCCCCGTATGCAGTATTTT,CASRPPGSPRMQYF
TRBV30,NA,NA,TRBJ1-5,TGTGCCTGGAGTATATATAGCAATCAGCCCCAGCATTTT,CAWSIYSNQPQHF
TRBV7-9,NA,NA,TRBJ2-7,TGTGCCAGCAGCCTATTACAGGGTCTGAGGGACGAGCAGTACTTC,CASSLLQGLRDEQYF
TRBV11-2,few,NA,TRBJ2-5,TGTGCCAGCAGCTTAGAGACAGGCCAAGAGACCCAGTACTTC,CASSLETGQETQYF
TRBV2,NA,TRBD2,TRBJ2-2,TGTGCCACCGCGCGGGGGACTGTCAACACCGGGGAGCTGTTTTTT,CATARGTVNTGELFF
TRBV5-8,NA,NA,TRBJ2-5,TGTGCCAGCAGCCTTTACTATGGTCAAGAGACCCAGTACTTC,CASSLYYGQETQYF
TRBV6-1,NA,NA,TRBJ1-4,TGTGCCAGCAGTGAAGGGGGGTCCACTAATGAAAAACTGTTTTTT,CASSEGGSTNEKLFF
TRBV7-9,NA,NA,TRBJ2-7,TGTGCCAGCAGCTTAATTGACAGAGGGGGCTACGAGCAGTACTTC,CASSLIDRGGYEQYF
TRBV6-1,NA,TRBD1,TRBJ1-2,TGTGCCAGCAGTGCCGGACAGGGGATCTATCAGTATGGCTACACCTTC,CASSAGQGIYQYGYTF
TRBV7-3,NA,NA,TRBJ2-3,TGTGCCAGCAGCTTCGGTCATGGGGTTGGTACGCAGTATTTT,CASSFGHGVGTQYF
TRBV30,NA,TRBD1,TRBJ1-3,TGTGCCTGGAGAACAGGGGGTGGAAACACCATATATTTT,CAWRTGGGNTIYF
TRBV9,NA,TRBD1,TRBJ1-2,TGTGCCAGCAGCGCATACAGGGGATCTGGCTACACCTTC,CASSAYRGSGYTF